This T cell receptor beta chain emerged from a study of shared clonotypes between healthy human individuals. On the study more broadly: Three plates each covered CD4 naive and memory; CD8 naive two, CD8 memory one. Study conclusions and caveats: A handful of donors showed sharing of approximately 5% of naive CD4 clonotypes.

Concerning this clone itself: No antigen is known for it.

J gave up 3 bases and V 2 bases, and 8 bases lay outside the gene matches. This CDR3 has 16 amino acids. Germline V gene lookup returns CDR1 WNHNN and CDR2 SYGVQD (reference sequence). Generated by immunoSEQ multiplex PCR, the TCRdb table keeps only in-frame clones and is missing some. This table has some 980,000 clones, more than 75% appearing once. This chain connects TRBV10-1 to TRBJ2-7; 9 bases are shared with TRBD1. Sequences were obtained from memory CD4+ T cells sorted from blood. The subset denotes: CD45RA-negative fraction. The clonotype comes from a man in his late teens or twenties in good health. The CDR3 DNA reads TGCGCCAGCAGTGAGCGGACGGGACAGGGCATCTACGAGCAGTACTTC. This sequence encodes CASSERTGQGIYEQYF.